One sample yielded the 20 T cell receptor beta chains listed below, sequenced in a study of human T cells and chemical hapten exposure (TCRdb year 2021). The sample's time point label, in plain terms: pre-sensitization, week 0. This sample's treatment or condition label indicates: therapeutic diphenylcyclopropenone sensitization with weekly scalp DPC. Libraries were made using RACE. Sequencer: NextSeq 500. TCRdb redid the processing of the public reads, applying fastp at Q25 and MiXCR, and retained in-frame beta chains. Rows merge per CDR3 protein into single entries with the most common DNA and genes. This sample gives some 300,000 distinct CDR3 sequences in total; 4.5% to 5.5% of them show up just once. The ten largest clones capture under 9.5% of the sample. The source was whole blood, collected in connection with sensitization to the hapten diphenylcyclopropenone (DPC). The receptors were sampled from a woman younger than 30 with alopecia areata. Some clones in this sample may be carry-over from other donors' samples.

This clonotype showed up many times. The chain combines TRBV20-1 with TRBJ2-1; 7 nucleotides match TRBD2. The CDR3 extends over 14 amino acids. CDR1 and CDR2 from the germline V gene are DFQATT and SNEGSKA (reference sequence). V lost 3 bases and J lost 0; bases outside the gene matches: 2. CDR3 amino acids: CSASGGSSYNEQFF. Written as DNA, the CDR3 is TGCAGTGCTAGCGGGGGGAGCTCCTACAATGAGCAGTTCTTC.

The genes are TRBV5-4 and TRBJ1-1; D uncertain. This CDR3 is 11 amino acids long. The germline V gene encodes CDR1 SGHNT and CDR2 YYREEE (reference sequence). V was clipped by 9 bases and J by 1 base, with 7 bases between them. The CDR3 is CAIIANTEAFF. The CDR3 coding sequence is TGTGCCATTATAGCGAACACTGAAGCTTTCTTT.

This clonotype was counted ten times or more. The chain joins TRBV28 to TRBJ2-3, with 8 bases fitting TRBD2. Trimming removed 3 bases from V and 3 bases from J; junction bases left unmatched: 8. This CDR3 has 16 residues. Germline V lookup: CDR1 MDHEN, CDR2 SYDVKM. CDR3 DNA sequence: TGTGCCAGCAGTTTGGGAGCGGGGGTCCAGACAGATACGCAGTATTTT. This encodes CASSLGAGVQTDTQYF.

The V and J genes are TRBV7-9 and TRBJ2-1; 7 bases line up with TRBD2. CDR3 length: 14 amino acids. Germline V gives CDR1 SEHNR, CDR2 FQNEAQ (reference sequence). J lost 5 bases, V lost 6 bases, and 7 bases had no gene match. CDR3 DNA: TGTGCCAGCAGACCTAGCGGAGTCGACAATGAGCAGTTCTTC. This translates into CASRPSGVDNEQFF.

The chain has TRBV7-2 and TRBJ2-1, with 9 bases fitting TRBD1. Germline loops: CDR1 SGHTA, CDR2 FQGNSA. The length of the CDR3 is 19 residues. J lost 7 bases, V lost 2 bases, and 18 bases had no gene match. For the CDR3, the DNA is TGTGCCAGCAGCTTAAGTCGGGGCCCCGGGACAGGGATCTGGAATGAGCAGTTCTTC. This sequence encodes CASSLSRGPGTGIWNEQFF.

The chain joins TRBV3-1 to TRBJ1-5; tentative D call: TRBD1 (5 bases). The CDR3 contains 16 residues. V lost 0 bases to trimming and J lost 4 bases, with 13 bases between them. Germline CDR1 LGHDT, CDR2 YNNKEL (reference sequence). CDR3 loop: CASSQDPAGSNQPQHF. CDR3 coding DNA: TGTGCCAGCAGCCAAGACCCAGCAGGGTCTAATCAGCCCCAGCATTTT.

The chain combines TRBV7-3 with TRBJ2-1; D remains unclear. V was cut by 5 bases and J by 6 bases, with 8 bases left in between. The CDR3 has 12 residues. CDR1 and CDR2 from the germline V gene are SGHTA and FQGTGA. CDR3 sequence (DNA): TGTGCCAGCAGCGACGACACCAATGAGCAGTTCTTC. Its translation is CASSDDTNEQFF.

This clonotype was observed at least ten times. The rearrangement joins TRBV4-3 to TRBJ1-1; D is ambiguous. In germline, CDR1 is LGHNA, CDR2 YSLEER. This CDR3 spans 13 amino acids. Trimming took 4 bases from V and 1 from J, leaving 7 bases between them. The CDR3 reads CASSPGWNTEAFF. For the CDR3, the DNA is TGCGCCAGCAGCCCAGGCTGGAACACTGAAGCTTTCTTT.

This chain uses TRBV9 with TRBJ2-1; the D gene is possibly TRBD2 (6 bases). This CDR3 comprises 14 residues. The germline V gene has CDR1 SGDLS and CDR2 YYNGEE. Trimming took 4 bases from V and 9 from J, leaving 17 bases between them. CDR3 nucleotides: TGTGCCAGCAGCTCGGGGGACTGGACGGCTGAGCAGTTCTTC. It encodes CASSSGDWTAEQFF.

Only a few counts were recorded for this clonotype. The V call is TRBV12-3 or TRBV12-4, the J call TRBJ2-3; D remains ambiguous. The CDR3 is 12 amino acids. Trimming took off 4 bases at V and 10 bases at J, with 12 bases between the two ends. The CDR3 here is CASSSPRPSQYF. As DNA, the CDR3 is TGTGCCAGCAGTTCCCCTCGGCCATCGCAGTATTTT.

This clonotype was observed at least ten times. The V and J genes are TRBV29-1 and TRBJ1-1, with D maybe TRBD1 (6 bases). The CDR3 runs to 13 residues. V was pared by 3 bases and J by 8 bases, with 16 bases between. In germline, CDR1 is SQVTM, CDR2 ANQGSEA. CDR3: CSVEVRPGQEAFF. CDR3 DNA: TGCAGCGTTGAGGTCCGCCCCGGACAGGAAGCTTTCTTT.

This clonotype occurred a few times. The chain's CDR3 is CSAFGGASYEQYF. The DNA for the CDR3 is TGCAGTGCTTTCGGGGGGGCTTCCTACGAGCAGTACTTC. The chain is built from TRBV20-1 and TRBJ2-7, with TRBD2 matching 8 bases. Trimming at V came to 5 bases and at J to 1 base, leaving 4 bases not matched to a gene. The CDR3 sequence is 13 residues long. Germline CDR1 is DFQATT and CDR2 is SNEGSKA (reference sequence).

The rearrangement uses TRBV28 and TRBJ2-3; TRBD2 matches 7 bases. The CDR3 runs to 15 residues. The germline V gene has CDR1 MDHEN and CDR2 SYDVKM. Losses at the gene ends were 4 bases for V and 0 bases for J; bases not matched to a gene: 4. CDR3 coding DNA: TGTGCCAGCAGTTACGGGGACTATAGCACAGATACGCAGTATTTT. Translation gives CASSYGDYSTDTQYF.

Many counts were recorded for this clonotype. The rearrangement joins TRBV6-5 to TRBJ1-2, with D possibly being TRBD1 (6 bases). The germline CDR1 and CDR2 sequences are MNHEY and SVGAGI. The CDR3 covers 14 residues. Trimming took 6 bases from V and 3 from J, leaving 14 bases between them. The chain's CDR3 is CASRFIGGDYGYTF. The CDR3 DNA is TGTGCCAGCAGATTTATAGGGGGGGACTATGGCTACACCTTC.

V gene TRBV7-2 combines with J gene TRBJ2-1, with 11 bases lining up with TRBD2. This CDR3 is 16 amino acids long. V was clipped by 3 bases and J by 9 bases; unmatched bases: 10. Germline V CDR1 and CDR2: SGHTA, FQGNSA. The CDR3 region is CASSFALSGGASEQFF. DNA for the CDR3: TGTGCCAGCAGCTTTGCCCTTAGCGGGGGGGCCAGTGAGCAGTTCTTC.

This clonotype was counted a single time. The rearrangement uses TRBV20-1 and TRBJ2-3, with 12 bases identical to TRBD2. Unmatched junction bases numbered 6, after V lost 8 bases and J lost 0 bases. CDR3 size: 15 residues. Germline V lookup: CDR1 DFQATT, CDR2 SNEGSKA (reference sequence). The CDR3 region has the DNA TGCAGTTCCCGAGGACTAGCGGGGAGCACAGATACGCAGTATTTT. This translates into CSSRGLAGSTDTQYF.

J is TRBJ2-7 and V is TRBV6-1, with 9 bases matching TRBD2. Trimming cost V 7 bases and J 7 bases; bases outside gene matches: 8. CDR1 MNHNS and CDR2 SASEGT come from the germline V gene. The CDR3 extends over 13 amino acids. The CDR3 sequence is CASKDSGGSEQYF. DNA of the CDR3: TGTGCCAGCAAAGATAGCGGGGGCAGTGAGCAGTACTTC.

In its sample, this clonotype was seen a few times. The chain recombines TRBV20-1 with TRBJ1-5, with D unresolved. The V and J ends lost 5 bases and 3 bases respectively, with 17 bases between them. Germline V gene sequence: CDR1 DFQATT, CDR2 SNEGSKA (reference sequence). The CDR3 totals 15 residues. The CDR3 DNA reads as TGCAGTGCTCCCAAGTTAGCGGAAGCCAATCAGCCCCAGCATTTT. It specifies CSAPKLAEANQPQHF.

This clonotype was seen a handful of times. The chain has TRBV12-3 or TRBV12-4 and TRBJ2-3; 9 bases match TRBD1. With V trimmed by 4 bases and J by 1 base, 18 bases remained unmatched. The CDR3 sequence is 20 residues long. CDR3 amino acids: CASSSPDRGLLVTGTDTQYF. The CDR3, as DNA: TGTGCCAGCAGTTCCCCGGACAGGGGTCTTCTAGTCACTGGCACAGATACGCAGTATTTT.

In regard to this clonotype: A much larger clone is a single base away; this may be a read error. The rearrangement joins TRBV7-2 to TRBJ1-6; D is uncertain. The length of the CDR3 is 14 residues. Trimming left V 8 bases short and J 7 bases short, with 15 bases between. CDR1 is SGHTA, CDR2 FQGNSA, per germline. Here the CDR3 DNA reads TGTGCCAGCGGGAGGATAGGACTAAATTCACCCCTCCACTTT. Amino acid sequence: CASGRIGLNSPLHF.